This T cell receptor (beta chain) was obtained from a study of radiation and T cells in renal cell carcinoma. Study observations and caveats: Baseline intratumoral clonotype presence is unknown without pretreatment biopsies.

TCRdb keeps only in-frame clones here, not all; method: immunoSEQ multiplex PCR. The data hold approximately 140,000 clones, with roughly 90% observed a single time. The time point: baseline pretreatment blood. The treatment: 15 Gy SBRT to primary tumor, nephrectomy 4 weeks later. The CDR3 is 15 amino acids. Trimming at V came to 0 bases and at J to 1 base, leaving 0 bases not matched to a gene. Germline V CDR1 and CDR2: MGHRA, YSYEKL. A word on this clone: Its specificity is not known.

This clonotype was sampled from a woman in her sixties or seventies with renal cell carcinoma. Specimen: blood, collected from a patient whose treatment included radiotherapy and nephrectomy. The chain joins TRBV4-1 to TRBJ1-1; 9 bases are shared with TRBD1. CDR3 coding DNA: TGCGCCAGCAGCCAAGAGGGACAGGGGAACACTGAAGCTTTCTTT. Amino acids: CASSQEGQGNTEAFF.